This entry features one T cell receptor (beta chain) sequence. Under the authors' procedure: Amplification of reference gene primers provided the estimated nucleated cell counts. The repertoire was sequenced with immunoSEQ multiplex PCR; TCRdb's copy has only in-frame clones and lacks some. V and J calls plus clone size are reproduced from that table; the DNA served to infer D and trimming. The table shows roughly 73,000 clones, with nearly 90% occurring only once. The sample originates from a study of blood T cell repertoires in COVID-19. About the study: Italy, Spain and the United States were the sources of the convalescent and acute COVID-19 samples. PBMCs, B-cell-depleted T cells, or T cells provided the cDNA or gDNA that made up the material.

Germline CDR1 SGHRS, CDR2 YFSETQ. Unmatched junction bases numbered 2, after V lost 2 bases and J lost 6 bases. The CDR3 covers 13 residues. This chain joins TRBV5-1 and TRBJ1-2, with 9 bases matching TRBD1. The clonotype originates from a man between 70 and 80 years old with active or convalescent COVID-19. Sequenced sample: peripheral blood. CDR3 loop: CASSLGTGNGYTF. Here the CDR3 DNA reads TGCGCCAGCAGCTTAGGGACAGGGAATGGCTACACCTTC.